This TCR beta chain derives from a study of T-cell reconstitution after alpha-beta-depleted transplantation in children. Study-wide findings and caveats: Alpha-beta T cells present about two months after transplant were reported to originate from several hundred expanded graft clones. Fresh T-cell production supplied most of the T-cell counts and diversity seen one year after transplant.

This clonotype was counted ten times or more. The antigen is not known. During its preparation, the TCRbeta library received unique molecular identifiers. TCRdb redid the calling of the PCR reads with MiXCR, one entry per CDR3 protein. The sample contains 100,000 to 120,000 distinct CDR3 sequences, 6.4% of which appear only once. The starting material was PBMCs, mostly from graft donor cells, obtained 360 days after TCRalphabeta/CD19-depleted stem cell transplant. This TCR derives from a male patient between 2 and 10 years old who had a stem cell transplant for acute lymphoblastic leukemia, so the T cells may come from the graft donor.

The CDR3 nucleotides read TGTGCCACCAGTGACCCCCGGGACCGCTCACGGTTCTTC. As protein: CATSDPRDRSRFF. The V call is TRBV24-1, the J call TRBJ2-1; D could derive from TRBD1 or TRBD2 (5 bases each). V was cut by 4 bases and J by 15 bases, with 18 bases left in between. In germline, CDR1 is KGHDR, CDR2 SFDVKD. This CDR3 spans 13 amino acids.